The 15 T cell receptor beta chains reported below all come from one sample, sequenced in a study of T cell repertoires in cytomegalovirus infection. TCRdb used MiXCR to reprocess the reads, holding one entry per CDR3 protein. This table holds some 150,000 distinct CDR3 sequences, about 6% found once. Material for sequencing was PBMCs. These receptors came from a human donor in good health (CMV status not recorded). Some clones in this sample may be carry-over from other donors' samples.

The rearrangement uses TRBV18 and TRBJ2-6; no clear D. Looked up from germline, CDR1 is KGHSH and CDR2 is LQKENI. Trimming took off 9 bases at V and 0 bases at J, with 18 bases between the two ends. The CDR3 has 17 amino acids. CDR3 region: CASLREPRSSGANVLTF. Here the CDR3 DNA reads TGTGCCAGTCTGCGAGAACCTCGAAGCTCTGGGGCCAACGTCCTGACTTTC.

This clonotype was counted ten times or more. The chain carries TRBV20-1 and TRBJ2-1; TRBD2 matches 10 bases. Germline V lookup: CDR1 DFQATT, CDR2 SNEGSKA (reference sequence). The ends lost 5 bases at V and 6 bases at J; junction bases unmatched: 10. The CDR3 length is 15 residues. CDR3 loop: CSAPAAGGPGNEQFF. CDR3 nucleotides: TGCAGTGCTCCCGCAGCGGGGGGGCCGGGCAATGAGCAGTTCTTC.

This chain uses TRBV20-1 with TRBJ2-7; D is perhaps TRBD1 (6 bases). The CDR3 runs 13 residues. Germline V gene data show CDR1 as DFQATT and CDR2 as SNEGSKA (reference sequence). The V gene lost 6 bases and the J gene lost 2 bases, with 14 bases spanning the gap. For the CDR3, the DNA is TGCAGTGCCATCGCAGGGGCCCCCTACGAGCAGTACTTC. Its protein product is CSAIAGAPYEQYF.

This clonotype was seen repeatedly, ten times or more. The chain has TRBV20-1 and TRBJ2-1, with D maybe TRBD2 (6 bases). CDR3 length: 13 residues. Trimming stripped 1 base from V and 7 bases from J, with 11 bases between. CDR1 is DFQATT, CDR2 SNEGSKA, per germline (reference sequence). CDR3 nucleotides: TGCAGTGCTAGAGGGTTAGCGGCTAATGAGCAGTTCTTC. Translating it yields CSARGLAANEQFF.

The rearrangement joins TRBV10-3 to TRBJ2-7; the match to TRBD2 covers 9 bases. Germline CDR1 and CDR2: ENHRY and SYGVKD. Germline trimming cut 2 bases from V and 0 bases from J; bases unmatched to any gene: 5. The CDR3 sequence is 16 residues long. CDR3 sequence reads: CAISERSSGISYEQYF. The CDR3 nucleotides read TGTGCCATCAGTGAGCGTTCTAGCGGGATCTCCTACGAGCAGTACTTC.

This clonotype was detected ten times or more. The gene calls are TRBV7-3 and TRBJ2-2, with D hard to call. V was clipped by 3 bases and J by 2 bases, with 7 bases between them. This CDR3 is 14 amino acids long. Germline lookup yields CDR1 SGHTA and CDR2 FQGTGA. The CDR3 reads CASSFTRNTGELFF. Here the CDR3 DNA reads TGTGCCAGCAGCTTTACCCGAAACACCGGGGAGCTGTTTTTT. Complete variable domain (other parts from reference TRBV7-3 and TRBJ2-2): GAGVSQTPSNKVTEKGKYVELRCDPISGHTALYWYRQSLGQGPEFLIYFQGTGAADDSGLPNDRFFAVRPEGSVSTLKIQRTERGDSAVYLCASSFTRNTGELFFGEGSRLTVL.

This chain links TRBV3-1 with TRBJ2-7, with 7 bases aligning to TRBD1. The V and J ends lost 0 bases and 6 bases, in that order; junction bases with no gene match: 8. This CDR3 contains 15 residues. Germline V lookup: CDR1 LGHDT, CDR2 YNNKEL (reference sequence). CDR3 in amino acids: CASSQEDRDPFEQYF. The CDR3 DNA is TGTGCCAGCAGCCAAGAAGACAGGGATCCTTTCGAGCAGTACTTC.

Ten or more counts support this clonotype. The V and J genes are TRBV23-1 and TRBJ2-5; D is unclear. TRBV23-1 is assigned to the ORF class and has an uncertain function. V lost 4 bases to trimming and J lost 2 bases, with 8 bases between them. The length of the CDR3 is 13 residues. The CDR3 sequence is CASSRAGQETQYF. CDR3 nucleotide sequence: TGCGCCAGCAGTCGGGCAGGTCAAGAGACCCAGTACTTC.

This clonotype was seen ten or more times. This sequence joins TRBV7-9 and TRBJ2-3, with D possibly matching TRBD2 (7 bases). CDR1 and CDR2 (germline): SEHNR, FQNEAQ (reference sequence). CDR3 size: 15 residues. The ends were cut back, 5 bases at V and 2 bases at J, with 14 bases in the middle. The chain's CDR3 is CASSRGGAFTDTQYF. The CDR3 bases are TGTGCCAGCAGCCGAGGGGGGGCCTTCACAGATACGCAGTATTTT.

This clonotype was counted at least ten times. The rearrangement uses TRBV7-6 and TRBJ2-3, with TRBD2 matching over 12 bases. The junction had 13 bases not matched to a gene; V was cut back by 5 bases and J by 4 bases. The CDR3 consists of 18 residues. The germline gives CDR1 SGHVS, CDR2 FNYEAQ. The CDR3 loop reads CASSATPTSGGRADTQYF. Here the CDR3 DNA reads TGTGCCAGCAGCGCGACTCCTACTAGCGGGGGGAGAGCAGATACGCAGTATTTT.

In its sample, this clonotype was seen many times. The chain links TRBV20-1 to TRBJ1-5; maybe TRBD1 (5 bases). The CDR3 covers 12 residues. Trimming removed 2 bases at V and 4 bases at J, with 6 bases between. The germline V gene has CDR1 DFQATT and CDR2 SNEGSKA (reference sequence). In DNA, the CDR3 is TGCAGTGCTAGACGGGGGAATCAGCCCCAGCATTTT. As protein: CSARRGNQPQHF.

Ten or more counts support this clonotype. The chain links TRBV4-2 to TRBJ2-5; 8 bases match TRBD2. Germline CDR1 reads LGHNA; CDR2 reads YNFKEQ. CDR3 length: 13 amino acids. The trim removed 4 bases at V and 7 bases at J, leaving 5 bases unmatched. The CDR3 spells CASSRSGEGTQYF. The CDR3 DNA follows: TGTGCCAGCAGCCGTAGCGGGGAGGGGACCCAGTACTTC.

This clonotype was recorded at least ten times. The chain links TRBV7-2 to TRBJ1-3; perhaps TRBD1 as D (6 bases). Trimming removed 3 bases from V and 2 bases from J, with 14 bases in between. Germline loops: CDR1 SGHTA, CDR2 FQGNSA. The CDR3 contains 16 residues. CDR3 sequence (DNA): TGTGCCAGCAGCTTTCGCTCCAGGGGCCCTGGAAACACCATATATTTT. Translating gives CASSFRSRGPGNTIYF.

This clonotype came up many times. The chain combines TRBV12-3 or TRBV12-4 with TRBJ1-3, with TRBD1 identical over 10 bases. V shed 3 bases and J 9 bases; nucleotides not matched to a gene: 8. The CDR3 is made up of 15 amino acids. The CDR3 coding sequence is TGTGCCAGCAGTTTTGCTGGGACAGGGGCGTTCACCATATATTTT. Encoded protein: CASSFAGTGAFTIYF.

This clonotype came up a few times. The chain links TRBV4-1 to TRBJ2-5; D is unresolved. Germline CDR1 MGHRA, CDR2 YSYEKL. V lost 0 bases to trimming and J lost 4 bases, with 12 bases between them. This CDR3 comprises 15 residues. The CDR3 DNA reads TGCGCCAGCAGCCAAGAACTGCGGATCACAGAGACCCAGTACTTC. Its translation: CASSQELRITETQYF.